This passage covers 15 T cell receptor beta chains from one sample sequenced in a study of T cells in tumors after PD-1 blockade (dated by TCRdb to between 2017 and 2020). Sample time point, as interpreted from the label and publication: before anti-PD-1 therapy. The protocol used for the library was the immunoSEQ multiplex PCR assay. Held by TCRdb, this immuneACCESS table contains in-frame sequences only and omits some clones. Under half of the omission traces to an unresolved V gene where checked; the cause of the rest is unknown. This sample holds some 60,000 clones; around four fifths were observed only once. Around 15% of the sample rests with the top ten. The source was PBMCs, collected before anti-PD-1 treatment. These receptors all come from a human donor with basal cell carcinoma.

The V call is TRBV5-1, the J call TRBJ2-3; TRBD2 might be the D (6 bases). V was cut by 0 bases and J by 0 bases, with 11 bases left in between. CDR1 SGHRS and CDR2 YFSETQ come from the germline V gene. This CDR3 contains 16 residues. CDR3 DNA sequence: TGCGCCAGCAGCTTGGGTGGCGGGGTAAGCACAGATACGCAGTATTTT. Amino acid sequence: CASSLGGGVSTDTQYF.

The chain recombines TRBV7-2 with TRBJ2-5; no clear D gene. V gave up 0 bases and J gave up 6 bases, with 8 bases separating them. The CDR3 extends over 13 amino acids. Per the germline V gene, CDR1 is SGHTA and CDR2 is FQGNSA. The CDR3 DNA sequence: TGTGCCAGCAGCTTAGCTAGCATGCAGACCCAGTACTTC. Protein sequence: CASSLASMQTQYF.

This clone has a handful of counts. The chain has TRBV2 and TRBJ2-5; the D gene could be TRBD1 or TRBD2 (5 bases each). The CDR3 spans 20 residues. V was pared by 4 bases and J by 4 bases, with 31 bases between. The V gene's germline CDR1 is SNHLY and CDR2 FYNNEI. The CDR3 nucleotides read TGTGCCAGCAGTGGGCCCCGGGACGGTAGCCCCCGTACAATAGGAGAGACCCAGTACTTC. It codes for CASSGPRDGSPRTIGETQYF.

The rearrangement joins TRBV5-4 to TRBJ2-4, with 7 nucleotides matching TRBD1. Trimming removed 0 bases from V and 1 base from J; junction bases left unmatched: 13. Germline lookup yields CDR1 SGHNT and CDR2 YYREEE (reference sequence). The CDR3 has 19 amino acids. The chain's CDR3 is CASSLGYRDSPEAKNIQYF. The CDR3 coding sequence is TGTGCCAGCAGCTTGGGTTATCGGGACAGCCCCGAGGCCAAAAACATTCAGTACTTC.

V gene TRBV6-5 combines with J gene TRBJ2-2, with D unresolved. Germline V gene data show CDR1 as MNHEY and CDR2 as SVGAGI. Deletions cut 7 bases from V and 4 bases from J, with 10 bases between. The CDR3 spans 13 residues. CDR3: CASTLGRTGELFF. The DNA for the CDR3 is TGTGCCAGCACCCTAGGGCGCACCGGGGAGCTGTTTTTT.

The chain couples TRBV4-1 to TRBJ2-4; maybe TRBD2 (6 bases). CDR3 size: 19 residues. V was trimmed by 0 bases and J by 0 bases, leaving 18 bases between them. CDR1 MGHRA and CDR2 YSYEKL come from the germline V gene. The CDR3 DNA reads TGCGCCAGCAGCCAAGAGGAGGGACTGCTGTCTGTAGCCAAAAACATTCAGTACTTC. Residues: CASSQEEGLLSVAKNIQYF.

V gene TRBV5-1 combines with J gene TRBJ2-1; 11 bases fit TRBD2. Germline CDR1 SGHRS, CDR2 YFSETQ. This CDR3 comprises 15 residues. V lost 0 bases to trimming and J lost 7 bases; unmatched junction nucleotides: 3. The CDR3 reads CASSLVTSGVNEQFF. The CDR3 coding sequence is TGCGCCAGCAGCTTGGTGACTAGCGGGGTGAATGAGCAGTTCTTC.

This chain links TRBV12-3 or TRBV12-4 with TRBJ2-3, with 7 bases fitting TRBD1. The V and J ends lost 6 bases and 11 bases, in that order; junction bases with no gene match: 8. The CDR3 contains 12 residues. CDR3: CASRIAQGMQYF. The CDR3 coding sequence is TGTGCCAGCAGAATAGCACAGGGGATGCAGTATTTT.

The V call is TRBV6-5, the J call TRBJ1-5; tentative D call: TRBD1 (5 bases). This CDR3 contains 14 residues. Germline CDR1 MNHEY, CDR2 SVGAGI. Trimming stripped 6 bases from V and 2 bases from J, with 11 bases between. CDR3 bases: TGTGCCAGCAGGGGAGAAGGGGGCAATCAGCCCCAGCATTTT. This encodes CASRGEGGNQPQHF.

This chain uses TRBV5-8 with TRBJ1-5; no definite D call. Germline assignment: CDR1 SGHTS and CDR2 YDEGEE. This CDR3 region has 13 residues. V lost 2 bases, J lost 7 bases, and 10 bases lay in between. CDR3 region: CASSFYGNQPQHF. The CDR3 DNA is TGTGCCAGCAGCTTTTACGGGAACCAGCCCCAGCATTTT. The variable domain in full, with the rest retrieved from reference TRBV5-8 and TRBJ1-5, is EAGVTQSPTHLIKTRGQQATLRCSPISGHTSVYWYQQALGLGLQFLLWYDEGEERNRGNFPPRFSGRQFPNYSSELNVNALELEDSALYLCASSFYGNQPQHFGDGTRLSIL.

V gene TRBV28 combines with J gene TRBJ1-2, with D maybe TRBD1 (5 bases). Trimming cost V 7 bases and J 5 bases, with 20 bases left between them. The CDR3 consists of 15 residues. Per germline, CDR1 MDHEN and CDR2 SYDVKM. CDR3 residues: CASTLGPPTAYGYTF. The CDR3 bases are TGTGCCAGCACCTTGGGGCCGCCGACAGCTTATGGCTACACCTTC.

The chain carries TRBV10-1 and TRBJ2-2; either TRBD1 or TRBD2 may fit D (5 bases each). Germline values: CDR1 WNHNN, CDR2 SYGVQD (reference sequence). The germline V and J ends were trimmed by 4 bases and 7 bases, with 13 bases remaining between them. The CDR3 sequence is 14 residues long. CDR3 in DNA: TGCGCCAGCAGTGCAGGGTCTGCGGGCGGGGAGCTGTTTTTT. This encodes CASSAGSAGGELFF.

The CDR3 is CASTRGPPGYEQFF. CDR3 DNA sequence: TGTGCCAGCACTCGCGGGCCCCCTGGCTATGAGCAGTTCTTC. This chain connects TRBV6-5 to TRBJ2-1; a possible D gene is TRBD2 (5 bases). The CDR3 is 14 residues long. Per germline, CDR1 MNHEY and CDR2 SVGAGI. Trimming pared 7 bases from V and 8 bases from J, leaving 18 bases between.

The V gene is TRBV7-3, the J gene TRBJ1-1; D might be TRBD1 (5 bases). Germline V gene lookup returns CDR1 SGHTA and CDR2 FQGTGA. Trimming cost V 5 bases and J 0 bases, with 16 bases left between them. The CDR3 is 16 residues long. CDR3 bases: TGTGCCAGCAGCGCAATTCCGGGACGAGTGAACACTGAAGCTTTCTTT. Amino acid sequence: CASSAIPGRVNTEAFF.

V is TRBV9 and J is TRBJ1-2; possibly TRBD1 for D (5 bases). In germline, CDR1 is SGDLS, CDR2 YYNGEE. V gave up 0 bases and J gave up 5 bases, with 11 bases separating them. The CDR3 extends over 14 amino acids. The CDR3 reads CASSVDPGPYGYTF. The CDR3 DNA sequence: TGTGCCAGCAGCGTAGATCCAGGGCCTTATGGCTACACCTTC. Full variable domain (remainder filled in from reference TRBV9 and TRBJ1-2): DSGVTQTPKHLITATGQRVTLRCSPRSGDLSVYWYQQSLDQGLQFLIQYYNGEERAKGNILERFSAQQFPDLHSELNLSSLELGDSALYFCASSVDPGPYGYTFGSGTRLTVV.